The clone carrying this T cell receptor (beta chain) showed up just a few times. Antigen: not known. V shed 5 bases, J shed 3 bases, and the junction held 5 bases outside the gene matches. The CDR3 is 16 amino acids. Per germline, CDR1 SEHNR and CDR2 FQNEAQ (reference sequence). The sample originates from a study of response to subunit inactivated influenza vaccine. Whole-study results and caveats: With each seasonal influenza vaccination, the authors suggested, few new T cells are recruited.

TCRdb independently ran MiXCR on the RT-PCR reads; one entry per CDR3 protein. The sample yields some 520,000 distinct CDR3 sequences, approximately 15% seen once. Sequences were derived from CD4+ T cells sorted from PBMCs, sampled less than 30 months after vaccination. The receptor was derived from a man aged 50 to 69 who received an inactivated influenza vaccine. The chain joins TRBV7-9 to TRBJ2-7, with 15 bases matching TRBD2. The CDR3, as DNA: TGTGCCAGCAGCCCGGGACTAGCGGGAGGCGGCTACGAGCAGTACTTC. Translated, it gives CASSPGLAGGGYEQYF.